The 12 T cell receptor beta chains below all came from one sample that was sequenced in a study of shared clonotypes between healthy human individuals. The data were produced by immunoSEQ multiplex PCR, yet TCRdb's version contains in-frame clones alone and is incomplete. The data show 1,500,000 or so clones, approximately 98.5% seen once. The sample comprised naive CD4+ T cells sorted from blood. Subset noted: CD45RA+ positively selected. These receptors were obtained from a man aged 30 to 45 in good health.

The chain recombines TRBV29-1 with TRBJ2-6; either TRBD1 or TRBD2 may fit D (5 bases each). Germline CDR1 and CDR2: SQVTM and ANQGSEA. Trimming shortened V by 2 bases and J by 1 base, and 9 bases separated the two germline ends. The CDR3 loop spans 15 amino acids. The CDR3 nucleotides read TGCAGCGTTGAACTTGGGGGTTCTGGGGCCAACGTCCTGACTTTC. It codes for CSVELGGSGANVLTF.

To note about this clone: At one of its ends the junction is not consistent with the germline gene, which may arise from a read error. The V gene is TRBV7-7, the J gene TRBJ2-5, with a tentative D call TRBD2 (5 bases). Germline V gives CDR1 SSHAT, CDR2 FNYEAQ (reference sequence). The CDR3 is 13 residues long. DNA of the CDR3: TGTGCTAGCAGACGGACTGTCGGGGAGACCCAGTACTTC. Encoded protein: CASRRTVGETQYF. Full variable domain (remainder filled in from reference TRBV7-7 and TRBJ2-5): GAGVSQSPRYKVTKRGQDVTLRCDPISSHATLYWYQQALGQGPEFLTYFNYEAQPDKSGLPSDRFSAERPEGSISTLTIQRTEQRDSAMYRCASRRTVGETQYFGPGTRLLVL.

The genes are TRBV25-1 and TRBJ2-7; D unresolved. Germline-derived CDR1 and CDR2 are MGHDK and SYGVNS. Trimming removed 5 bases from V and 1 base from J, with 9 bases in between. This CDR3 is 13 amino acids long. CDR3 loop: CASSSDRSYEQYF. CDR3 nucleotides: TGTGCCAGCAGTTCGGATAGGTCCTACGAGCAGTACTTC.

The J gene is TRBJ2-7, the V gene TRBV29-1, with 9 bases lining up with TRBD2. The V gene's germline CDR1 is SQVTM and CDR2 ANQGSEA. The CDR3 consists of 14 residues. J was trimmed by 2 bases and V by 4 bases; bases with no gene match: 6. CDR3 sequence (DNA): TGCAGCGTTGCGAGACTAGCGGAAACCTACGAGCAGTACTTC. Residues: CSVARLAETYEQYF.

CDR3 nucleotide sequence: TGTGCCAGCAGCTTAGTTCCCAGGGACGAGCAGTACTTC. Protein: CASSLVPRDEQYF. The gene calls are TRBV7-2 and TRBJ2-7; a possible D gene is TRBD1 (5 bases). Germline V gene lookup returns CDR1 SGHTA and CDR2 FQGNSA. Trimming removed 1 base from V and 5 bases from J, with 9 bases in between. This CDR3 has 13 amino acids.

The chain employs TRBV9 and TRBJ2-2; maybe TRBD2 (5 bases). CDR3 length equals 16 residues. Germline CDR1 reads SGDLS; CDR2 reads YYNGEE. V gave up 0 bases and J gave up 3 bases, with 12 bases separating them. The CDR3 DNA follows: TGTGCCAGCAGCGTAGCCGGGATTAAGTACACCGGGGAGCTGTTTTTT. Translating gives CASSVAGIKYTGELFF.

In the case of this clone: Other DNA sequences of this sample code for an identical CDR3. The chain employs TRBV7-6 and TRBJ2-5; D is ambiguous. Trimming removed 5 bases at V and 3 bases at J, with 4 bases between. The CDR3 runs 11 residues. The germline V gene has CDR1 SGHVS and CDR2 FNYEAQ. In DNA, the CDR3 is TGTGCCAGCAGCCCTAAAGAGACCCAGTACTTC. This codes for CASSPKETQYF.

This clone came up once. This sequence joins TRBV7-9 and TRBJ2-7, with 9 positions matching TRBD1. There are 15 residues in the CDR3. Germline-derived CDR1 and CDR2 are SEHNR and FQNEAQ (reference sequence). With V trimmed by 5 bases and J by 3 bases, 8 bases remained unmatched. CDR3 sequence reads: CASSLLGDRVYEQYF. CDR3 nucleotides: TGTGCCAGCAGCCTGTTAGGGGACAGGGTCTACGAGCAGTACTTC.

The CDR3 loop reads CASSLGVRESRKQYF. CDR3 in DNA: TGCGCCAGCAGCTTGGGGGTGCGGGAGTCTAGGAAGCAGTACTTC. The J gene is TRBJ2-7, the V gene TRBV5-1, with 7 bases matching TRBD2. J lost 8 bases, V lost 0 bases, and 11 bases had no gene match. This CDR3 has 15 amino acids. CDR1 SGHRS and CDR2 YFSETQ come from the germline V gene.

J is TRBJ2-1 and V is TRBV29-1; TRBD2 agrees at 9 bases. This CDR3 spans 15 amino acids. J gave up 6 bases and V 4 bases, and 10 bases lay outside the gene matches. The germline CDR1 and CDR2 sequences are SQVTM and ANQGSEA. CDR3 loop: CSVVRLAGAGNEQFF. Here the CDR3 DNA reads TGCAGCGTTGTCCGTTTAGCGGGAGCGGGCAATGAGCAGTTCTTC.

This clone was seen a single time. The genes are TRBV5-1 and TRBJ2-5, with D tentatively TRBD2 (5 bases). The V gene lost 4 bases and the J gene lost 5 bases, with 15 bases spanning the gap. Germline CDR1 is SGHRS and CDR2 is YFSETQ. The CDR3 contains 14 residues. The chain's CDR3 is CASSREAGPETQYF. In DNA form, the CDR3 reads TGCGCCAGCAGCAGAGAGGCGGGTCCGGAGACCCAGTACTTC.

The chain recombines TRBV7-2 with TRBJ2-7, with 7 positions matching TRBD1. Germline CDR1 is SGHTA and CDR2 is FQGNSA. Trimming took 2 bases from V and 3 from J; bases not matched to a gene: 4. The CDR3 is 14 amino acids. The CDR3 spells CASSLNRGYYEQYF. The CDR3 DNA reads TGTGCCAGCAGCTTAAACAGGGGCTACTACGAGCAGTACTTC.